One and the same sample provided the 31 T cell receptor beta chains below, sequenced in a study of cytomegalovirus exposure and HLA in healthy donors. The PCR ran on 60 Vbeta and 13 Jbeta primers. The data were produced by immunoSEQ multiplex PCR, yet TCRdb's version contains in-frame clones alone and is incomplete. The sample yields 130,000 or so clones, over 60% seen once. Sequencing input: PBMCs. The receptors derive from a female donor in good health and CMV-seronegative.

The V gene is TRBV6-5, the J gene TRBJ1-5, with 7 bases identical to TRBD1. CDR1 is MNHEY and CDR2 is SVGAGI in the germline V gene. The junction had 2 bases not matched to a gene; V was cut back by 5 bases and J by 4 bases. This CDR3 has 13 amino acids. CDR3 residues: CASSDRENQPQHF. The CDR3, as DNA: TGTGCCAGCAGTGACAGGGAGAATCAGCCCCAGCATTTT.

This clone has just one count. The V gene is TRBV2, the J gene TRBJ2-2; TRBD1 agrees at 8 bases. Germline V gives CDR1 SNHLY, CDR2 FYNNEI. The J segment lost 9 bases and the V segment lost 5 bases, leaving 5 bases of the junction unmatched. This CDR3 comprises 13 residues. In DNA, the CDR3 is TGTGCCAGCAGTTCCGGACAGGGTAGGGAGCTGTTTTTT. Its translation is CASSSGQGRELFF.

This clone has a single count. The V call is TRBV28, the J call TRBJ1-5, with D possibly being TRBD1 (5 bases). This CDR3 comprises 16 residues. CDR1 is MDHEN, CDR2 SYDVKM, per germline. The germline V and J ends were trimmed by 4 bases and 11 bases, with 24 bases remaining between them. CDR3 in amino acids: CASSSGVGQGPGAQHF. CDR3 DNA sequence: TGTGCCAGCAGTTCGGGGGTGGGGCAAGGGCCTGGGGCCCAGCATTTT.

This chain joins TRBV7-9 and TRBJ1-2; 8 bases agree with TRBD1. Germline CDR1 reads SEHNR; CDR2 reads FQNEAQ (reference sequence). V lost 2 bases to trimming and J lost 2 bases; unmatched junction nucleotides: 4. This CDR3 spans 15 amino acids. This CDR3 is CASSLSTGANYGYTF. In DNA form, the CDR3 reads TGTGCCAGCAGCTTATCGACAGGGGCGAACTATGGCTACACCTTC.

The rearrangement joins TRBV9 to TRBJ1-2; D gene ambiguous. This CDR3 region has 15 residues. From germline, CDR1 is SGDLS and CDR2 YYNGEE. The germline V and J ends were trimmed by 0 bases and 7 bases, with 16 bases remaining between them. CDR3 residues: CASSVDSAARSGYTF. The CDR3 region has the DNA TGTGCCAGCAGCGTAGACTCGGCGGCGCGCAGTGGCTACACCTTC. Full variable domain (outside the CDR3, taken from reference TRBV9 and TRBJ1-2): DSGVTQTPKHLITATGQRVTLRCSPRSGDLSVYWYQQSLDQGLQFLIQYYNGEERAKGNILERFSAQQFPDLHSELNLSSLELGDSALYFCASSVDSAARSGYTFGSGTRLTVV.

The CDR3 protein is CASSFLRGLGEQYF. The CDR3 DNA follows: TGTGCCAGCAGCTTTTTACGAGGCCTCGGCGAGCAGTACTTC. The chain has TRBV5-6 and TRBJ2-7; D is uncertain. The germline V and J ends were trimmed by 2 bases and 6 bases, with 15 bases remaining between them. Germline V gene lookup returns CDR1 SGHDT and CDR2 YYEEEE. This CDR3 contains 14 residues.

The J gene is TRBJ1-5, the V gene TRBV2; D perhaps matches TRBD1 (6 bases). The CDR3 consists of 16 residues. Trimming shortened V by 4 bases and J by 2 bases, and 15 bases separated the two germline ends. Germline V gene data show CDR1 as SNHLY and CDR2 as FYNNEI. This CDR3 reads CASSGTGGAGNQPQHF. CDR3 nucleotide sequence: TGTGCCAGCAGTGGGACGGGGGGGGCCGGCAATCAGCCCCAGCATTTT. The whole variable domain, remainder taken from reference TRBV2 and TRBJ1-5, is EPEVTQTPSHQVTQMGQEVILRCVPISNHLYFYWYRQILGQKVEFLVSFYNNEISEKSEIFDDQFSVERPDGSNFTLKIRSTKLEDSAMYFCASSGTGGAGNQPQHFGDGTRLSIL.

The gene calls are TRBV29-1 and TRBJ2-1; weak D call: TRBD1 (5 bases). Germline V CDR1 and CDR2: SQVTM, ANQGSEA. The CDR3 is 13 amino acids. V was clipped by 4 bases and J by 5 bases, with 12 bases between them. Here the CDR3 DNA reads TGCAGCGTTGTGGGGCTCAGCCACAATGAGCAGTTCTTC. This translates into CSVVGLSHNEQFF.

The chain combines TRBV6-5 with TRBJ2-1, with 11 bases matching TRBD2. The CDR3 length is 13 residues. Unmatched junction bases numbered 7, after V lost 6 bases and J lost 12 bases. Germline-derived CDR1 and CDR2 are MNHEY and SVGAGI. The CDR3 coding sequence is TGTGCCAGCAGCGAAGTCGGGACTAGCGGGCAGTTCTTC. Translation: CASSEVGTSGQFF.

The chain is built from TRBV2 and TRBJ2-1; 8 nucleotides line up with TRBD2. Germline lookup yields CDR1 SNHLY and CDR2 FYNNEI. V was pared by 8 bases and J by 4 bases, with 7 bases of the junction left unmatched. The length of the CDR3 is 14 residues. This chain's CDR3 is CASAGASGYNEQFF. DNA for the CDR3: TGTGCCAGCGCTGGGGCTAGCGGGTACAATGAGCAGTTCTTC.

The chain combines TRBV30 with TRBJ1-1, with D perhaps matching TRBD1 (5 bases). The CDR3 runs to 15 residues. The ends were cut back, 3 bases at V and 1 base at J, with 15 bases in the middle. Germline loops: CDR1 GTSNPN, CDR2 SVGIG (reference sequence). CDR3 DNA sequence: TGTGCCTGGAGACCTCCCGATCAGGGGAACACTGAAGCTTTCTTT. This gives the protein CAWRPPDQGNTEAFF.

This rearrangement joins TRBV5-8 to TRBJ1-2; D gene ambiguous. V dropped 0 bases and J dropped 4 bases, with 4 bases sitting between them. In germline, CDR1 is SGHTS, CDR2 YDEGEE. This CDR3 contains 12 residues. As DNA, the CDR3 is TGTGCCAGCAGCTTGGACACCTATGGCTACACCTTC. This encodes CASSLDTYGYTF.

CDR3 region: CASSLESGGINEQYF. In DNA, the CDR3 is TGCGCCAGCAGCTTGGAATCAGGAGGGATCAACGAGCAGTACTTC. The chain links TRBV5-1 to TRBJ2-7; D perhaps matches TRBD2 (6 bases). The CDR3 is 15 residues long. CDR1 SGHRS and CDR2 YFSETQ come from the germline V gene. Trimming took off 0 bases at V and 5 bases at J, with 15 bases between the two ends.

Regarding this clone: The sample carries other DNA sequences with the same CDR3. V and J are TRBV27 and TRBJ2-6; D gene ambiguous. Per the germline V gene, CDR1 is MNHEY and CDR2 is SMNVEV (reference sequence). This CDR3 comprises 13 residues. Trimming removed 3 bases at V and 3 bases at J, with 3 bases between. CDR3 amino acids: CASSFSGANVLTF. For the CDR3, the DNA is TGTGCCAGCAGTTTTAGTGGGGCCAACGTCCTGACTTTC. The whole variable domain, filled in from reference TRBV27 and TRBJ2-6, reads EAQVTQNPRYLITVTGKKLTVTCSQNMNHEYMSWYRQDPGLGLRQIYYSMNVEVTDKGDVPEGYKVSRKEKRNFPLILESPSPNQTSLYFCASSFSGANVLTFGAGSRLTVL.

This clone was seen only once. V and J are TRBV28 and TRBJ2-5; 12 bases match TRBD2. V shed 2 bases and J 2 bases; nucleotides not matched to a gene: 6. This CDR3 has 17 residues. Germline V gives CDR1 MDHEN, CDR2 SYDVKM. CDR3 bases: TGTGCCAGCAGTTTACTAGCGGGGGGGCCAGGGCAAGAGACCCAGTACTTC. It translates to CASSLLAGGPGQETQYF.

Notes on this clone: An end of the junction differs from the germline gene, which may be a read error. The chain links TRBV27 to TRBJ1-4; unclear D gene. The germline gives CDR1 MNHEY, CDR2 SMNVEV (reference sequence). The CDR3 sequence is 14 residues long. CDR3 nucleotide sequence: TGTGCCAGCAGTTTTGCGGGGTCTAATGAAAAACCGTTTTTT. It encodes CASSFAGSNEKPFF.

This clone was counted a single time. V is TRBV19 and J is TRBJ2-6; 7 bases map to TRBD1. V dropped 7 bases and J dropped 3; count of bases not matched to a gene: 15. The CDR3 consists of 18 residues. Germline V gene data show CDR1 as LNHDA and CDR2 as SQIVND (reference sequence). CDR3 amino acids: CASNSLTGFKFGANVLTF. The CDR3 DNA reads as TGTGCCAGTAACTCCTTGACAGGGTTCAAATTTGGGGCCAACGTCCTGACTTTC. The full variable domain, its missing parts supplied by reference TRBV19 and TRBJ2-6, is DGGITQSPKYLFRKEGQNVTLSCEQNLNHDAMYWYRQDPGQGLRLIYYSQIVNDFQKGDIAEGYSVSREKKESFPLTVTSAQKNPTAFYLCASNSLTGFKFGANVLTFGAGSRLTVL.

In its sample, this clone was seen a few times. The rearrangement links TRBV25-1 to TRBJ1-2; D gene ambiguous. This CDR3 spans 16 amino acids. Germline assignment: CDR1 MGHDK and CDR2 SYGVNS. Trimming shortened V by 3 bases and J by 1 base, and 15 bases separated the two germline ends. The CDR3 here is CASSETEASGNYGYTF. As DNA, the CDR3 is TGTGCCAGCAGTGAGACGGAAGCGAGCGGTAACTATGGCTACACCTTC.

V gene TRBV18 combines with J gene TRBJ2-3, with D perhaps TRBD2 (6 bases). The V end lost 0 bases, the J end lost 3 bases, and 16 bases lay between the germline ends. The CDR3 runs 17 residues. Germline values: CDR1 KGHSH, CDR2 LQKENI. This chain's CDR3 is CASSPPVRGPATDTQYF. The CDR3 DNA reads TGTGCCAGCTCACCACCGGTGCGGGGCCCTGCTACAGATACGCAGTATTTT.

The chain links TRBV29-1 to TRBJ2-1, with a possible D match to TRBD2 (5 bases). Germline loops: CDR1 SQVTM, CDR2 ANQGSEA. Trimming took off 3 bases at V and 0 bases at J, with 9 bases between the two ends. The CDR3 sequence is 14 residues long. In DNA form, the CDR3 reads TGCAGCGTTGATTTGGGGAGCTCCTACAATGAGCAGTTCTTC. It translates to CSVDLGSSYNEQFF.

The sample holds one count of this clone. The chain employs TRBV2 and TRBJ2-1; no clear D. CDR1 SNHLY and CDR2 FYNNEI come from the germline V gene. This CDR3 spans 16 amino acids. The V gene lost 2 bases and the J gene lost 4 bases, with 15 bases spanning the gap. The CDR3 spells CASSELSGARYNEQFF. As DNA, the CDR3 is TGTGCCAGCAGTGAACTGTCGGGTGCCCGATACAATGAGCAGTTCTTC.

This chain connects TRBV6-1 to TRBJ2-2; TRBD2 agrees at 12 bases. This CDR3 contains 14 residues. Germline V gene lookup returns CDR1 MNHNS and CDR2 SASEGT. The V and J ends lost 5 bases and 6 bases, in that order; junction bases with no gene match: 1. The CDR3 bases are TGTGCCAGCAGTCTAGCGGGGGGGCCCGGGGAGCTGTTTTTT. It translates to CASSLAGGPGELFF.

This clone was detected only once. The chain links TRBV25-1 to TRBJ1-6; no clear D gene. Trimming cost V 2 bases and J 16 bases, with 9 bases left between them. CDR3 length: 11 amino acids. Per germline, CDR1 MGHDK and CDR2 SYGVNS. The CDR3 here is CASSEGLKLHF. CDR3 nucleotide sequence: TGTGCCAGCAGTGAAGGGCTCAAGCTCCACTTT.

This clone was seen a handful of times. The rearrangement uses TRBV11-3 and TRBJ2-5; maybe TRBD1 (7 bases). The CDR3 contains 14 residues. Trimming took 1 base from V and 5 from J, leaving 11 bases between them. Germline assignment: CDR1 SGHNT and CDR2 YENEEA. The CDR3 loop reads CASSLAQGGETQYF. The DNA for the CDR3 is TGTGCCAGCAGCTTAGCTCAGGGGGGTGAGACCCAGTACTTC.

For the CDR3, the DNA is TGTGCCAGCAATGGGGGCGCTGAAGCTTTCTTT. This gives the protein CASNGGAEAFF. This chain connects TRBV6-5 to TRBJ1-1; D possibly corresponds to TRBD1 (6 bases). Germline CDR1 is MNHEY and CDR2 is SVGAGI. The CDR3 contains 11 residues. Trimming removed 7 bases from V and 6 bases from J, with 9 bases in between.

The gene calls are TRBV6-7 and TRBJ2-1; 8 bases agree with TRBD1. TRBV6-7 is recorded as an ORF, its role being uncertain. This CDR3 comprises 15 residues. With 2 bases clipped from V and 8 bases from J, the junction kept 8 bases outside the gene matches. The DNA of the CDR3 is TGTGCCAGCAGTTACCGGGACAGGCTGATCTATGAGCAGTTCTTC. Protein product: CASSYRDRLIYEQFF.

CDR3 DNA: TGTGCCAGCAGACAACAGGGGGATCTGTTTTTT. This gives the protein CASRQQGDLFF. The rearrangement uses TRBV6-5 and TRBJ1-4; 8 nucleotides align to TRBD1. With V trimmed by 6 bases and J by 14 bases, 5 bases remained unmatched. This CDR3 has 11 amino acids. In germline, CDR1 is MNHEY, CDR2 SVGAGI.

Here the CDR3 DNA reads TGTGCCAGCAGCTTATCTTTGGGAGATCAGCCCCAGCATTTT. Translating gives CASSLSLGDQPQHF. The chain recombines TRBV7-9 with TRBJ1-5; D is undetermined. CDR3 length: 14 residues. The V gene's germline CDR1 is SEHNR and CDR2 FQNEAQ (reference sequence). The V end was cut by 2 bases, the J end by 5 bases, with 10 bases between.

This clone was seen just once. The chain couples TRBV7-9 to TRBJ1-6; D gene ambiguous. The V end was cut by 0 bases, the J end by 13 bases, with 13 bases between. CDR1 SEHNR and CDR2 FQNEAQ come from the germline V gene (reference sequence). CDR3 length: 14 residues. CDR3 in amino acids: CASSLAREVSPLHF. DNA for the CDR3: TGTGCCAGCAGCTTAGCGCGGGAGGTCTCGCCCCTCCACTTT.

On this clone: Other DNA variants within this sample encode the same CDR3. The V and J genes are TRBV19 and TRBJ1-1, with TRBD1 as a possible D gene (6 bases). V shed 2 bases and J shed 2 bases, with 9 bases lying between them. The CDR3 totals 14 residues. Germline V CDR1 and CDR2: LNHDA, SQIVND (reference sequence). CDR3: CASSIKGVNTEAFF. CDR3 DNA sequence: TGTGCCAGTAGTATAAAGGGGGTCAACACTGAAGCTTTCTTT.

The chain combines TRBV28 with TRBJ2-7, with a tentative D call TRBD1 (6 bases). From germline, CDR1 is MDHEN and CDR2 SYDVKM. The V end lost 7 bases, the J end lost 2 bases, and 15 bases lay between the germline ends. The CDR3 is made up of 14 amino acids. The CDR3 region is CASTERRTAYEQYF. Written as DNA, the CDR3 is TGTGCCAGCACGGAGAGACGGACAGCCTACGAGCAGTACTTC.